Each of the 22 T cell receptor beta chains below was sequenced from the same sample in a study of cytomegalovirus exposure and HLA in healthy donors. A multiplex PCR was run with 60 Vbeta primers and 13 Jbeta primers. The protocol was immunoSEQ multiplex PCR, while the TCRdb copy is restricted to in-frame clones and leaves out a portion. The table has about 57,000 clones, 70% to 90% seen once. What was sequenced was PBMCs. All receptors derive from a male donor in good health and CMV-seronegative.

CDR3 loop: CASSSTRDTPPYEQYF. The CDR3 DNA is TGTGCCAGCAGCTCGACCCGGGACACGCCACCCTACGAGCAGTACTTC. The rearrangement uses TRBV13 and TRBJ2-7, with D tentatively TRBD1 (6 bases). Trimming cost V 4 bases and J 2 bases, with 18 bases left between them. The CDR3 runs 16 residues. CDR1 PRHDT and CDR2 FYEKMQ come from the germline V gene (reference sequence).

CDR3 sequence: CASSVRGVDEQFF. DNA for the CDR3: TGTGCCAGCAGCGTTCGGGGAGTCGATGAGCAGTTCTTC. This chain links TRBV9 with TRBJ2-1, with a weak D call TRBD2 (5 bases). Trimming stripped 2 bases from V and 8 bases from J, with 11 bases between. CDR1 and CDR2 (germline): SGDLS, YYNGEE. The CDR3 sequence is 13 residues long.

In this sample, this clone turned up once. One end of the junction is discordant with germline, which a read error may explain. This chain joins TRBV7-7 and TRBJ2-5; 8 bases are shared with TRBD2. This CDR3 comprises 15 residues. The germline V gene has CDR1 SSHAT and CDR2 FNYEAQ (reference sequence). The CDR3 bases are TGTGCTAGCAGCCCCCTGAGCGGGGGTCAAGAGACCCAGTACTTC. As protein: CASSPLSGGQETQYF.

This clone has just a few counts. The CDR3 sequence: CASSQIPPTGGNTGELFF. The CDR3 nucleotides are TGCGCCAGCAGCCAAATCCCTCCGACAGGGGGGAACACCGGGGAGCTGTTTTTT. The chain links TRBV4-3 to TRBJ2-2, with TRBD1 matching over 9 bases. Germline assignment: CDR1 LGHNA and CDR2 YSLEER. The V segment lost 2 bases and the J segment 1 base; nucleotides outside the gene matches: 8. CDR3 size: 18 residues.

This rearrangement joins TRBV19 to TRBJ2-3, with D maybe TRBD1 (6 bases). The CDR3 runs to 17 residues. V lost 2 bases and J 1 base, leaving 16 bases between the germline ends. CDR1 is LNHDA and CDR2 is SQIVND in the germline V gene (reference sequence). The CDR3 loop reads CASSISSWGPRTDTQYF. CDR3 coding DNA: TGTGCCAGTAGTATATCTTCCTGGGGGCCTCGCACAGATACGCAGTATTTT.

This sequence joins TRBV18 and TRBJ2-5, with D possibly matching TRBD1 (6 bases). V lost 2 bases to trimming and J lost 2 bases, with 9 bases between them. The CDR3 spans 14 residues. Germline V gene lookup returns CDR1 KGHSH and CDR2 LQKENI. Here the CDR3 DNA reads TGTGCCAGCTCACCAGGACAGATTCAAGAGACCCAGTACTTC. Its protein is CASSPGQIQETQYF.

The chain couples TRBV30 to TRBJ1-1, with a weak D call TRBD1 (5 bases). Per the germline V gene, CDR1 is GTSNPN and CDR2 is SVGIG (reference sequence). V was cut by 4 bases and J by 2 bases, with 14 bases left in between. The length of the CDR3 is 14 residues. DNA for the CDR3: TGTGCCTGGACCGACCGGGGGTCAAACACTGAAGCTTTCTTT. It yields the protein CAWTDRGSNTEAFF.

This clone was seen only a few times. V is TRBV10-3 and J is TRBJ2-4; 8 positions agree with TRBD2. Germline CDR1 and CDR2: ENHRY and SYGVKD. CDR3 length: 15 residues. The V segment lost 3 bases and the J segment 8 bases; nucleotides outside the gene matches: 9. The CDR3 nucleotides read TGTGCCATCAGTGAAAACGGGGGGGCGAGGGACATTCAGTACTTC. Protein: CAISENGGARDIQYF.

The chain's CDR3 is CASSQGGSDEKLFF. The CDR3 DNA is TGTGCCAGCAGCCAGGGAGGGTCGGATGAAAAACTGTTTTTT. The rearrangement joins TRBV7-2 to TRBJ1-4; weak D call: TRBD1 (5 bases). Germline V lookup: CDR1 SGHTA, CDR2 FQGNSA. The CDR3 is made up of 14 amino acids. V was pared by 5 bases and J by 6 bases, with 13 bases between. Full variable domain (rest looked up from reference TRBV7-2 and TRBJ1-4): GAGVSQSPSNKVTEKGKDVELRCDPISGHTALYWYRQSLGQGLEFLIYFQGNSAPDKSGLPSDRFSAERTGGSVSTLTIQRTQQEDSAVYLCASSQGGSDEKLFFGSGTQLSVL.

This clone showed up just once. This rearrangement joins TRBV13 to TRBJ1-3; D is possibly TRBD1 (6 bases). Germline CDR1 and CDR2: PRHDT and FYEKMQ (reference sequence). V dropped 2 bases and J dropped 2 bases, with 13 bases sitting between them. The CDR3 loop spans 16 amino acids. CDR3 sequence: CASSLIARTAGNTIYF. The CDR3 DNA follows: TGTGCCAGCAGCTTAATCGCCAGGACAGCTGGAAACACCATATATTTT.

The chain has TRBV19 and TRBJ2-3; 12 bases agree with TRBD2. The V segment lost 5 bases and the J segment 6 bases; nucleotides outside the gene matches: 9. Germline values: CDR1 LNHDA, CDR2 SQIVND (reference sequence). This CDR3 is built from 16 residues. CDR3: CASSVSSGGGRDTQYF. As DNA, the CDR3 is TGTGCCAGTAGTGTCTCTAGCGGGGGGGGCCGGGATACGCAGTATTTT. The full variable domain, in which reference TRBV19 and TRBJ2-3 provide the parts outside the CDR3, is DGGITQSPKYLFRKEGQNVTLSCEQNLNHDAMYWYRQDPGQGLRLIYYSQIVNDFQKGDIAEGYSVSREKKESFPLTVTSAQKNPTAFYLCASSVSSGGGRDTQYFGPGTRLTVL.

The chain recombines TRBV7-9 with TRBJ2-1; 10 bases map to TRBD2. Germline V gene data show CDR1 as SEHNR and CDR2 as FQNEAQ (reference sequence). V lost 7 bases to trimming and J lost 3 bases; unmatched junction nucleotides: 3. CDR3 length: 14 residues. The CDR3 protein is CASTGTSDYNEQFF. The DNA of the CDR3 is TGTGCCAGCACTGGGACTAGCGACTACAATGAGCAGTTCTTC.

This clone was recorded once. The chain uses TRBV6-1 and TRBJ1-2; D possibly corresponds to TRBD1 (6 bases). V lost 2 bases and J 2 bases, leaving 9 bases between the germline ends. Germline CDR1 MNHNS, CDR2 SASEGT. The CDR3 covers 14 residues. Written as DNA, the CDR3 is TGTGCCAGCAGTGAAAATAGGGGGAACTATGGCTACACCTTC. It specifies CASSENRGNYGYTF.

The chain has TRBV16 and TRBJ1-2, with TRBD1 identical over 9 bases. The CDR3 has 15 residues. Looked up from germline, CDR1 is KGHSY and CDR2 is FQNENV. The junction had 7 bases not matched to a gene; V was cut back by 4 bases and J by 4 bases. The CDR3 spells CASSRSGQGSYGYTF. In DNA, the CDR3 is TGTGCCAGCAGCCGCTCTGGACAGGGGTCCTATGGCTACACCTTC.

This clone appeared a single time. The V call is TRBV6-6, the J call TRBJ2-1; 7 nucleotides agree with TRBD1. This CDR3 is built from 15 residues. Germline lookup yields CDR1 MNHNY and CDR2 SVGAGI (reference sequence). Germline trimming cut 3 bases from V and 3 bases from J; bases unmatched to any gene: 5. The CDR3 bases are TGTGCCAGCAGTTATCAGGGGGATCACTACAATGAGCAGTTCTTC. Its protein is CASSYQGDHYNEQFF.

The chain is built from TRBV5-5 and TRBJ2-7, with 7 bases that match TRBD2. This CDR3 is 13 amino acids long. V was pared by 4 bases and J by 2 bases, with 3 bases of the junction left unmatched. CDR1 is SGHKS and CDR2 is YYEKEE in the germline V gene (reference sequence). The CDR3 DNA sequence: TGTGCCAGCAGCGTCGGACTAGCCTACGAGCAGTACTTC. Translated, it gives CASSVGLAYEQYF.

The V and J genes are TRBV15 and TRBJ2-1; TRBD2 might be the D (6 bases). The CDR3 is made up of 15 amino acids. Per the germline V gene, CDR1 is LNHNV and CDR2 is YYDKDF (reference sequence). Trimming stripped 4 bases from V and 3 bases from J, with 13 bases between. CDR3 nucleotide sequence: TGTGCCACCAGCAATGGAGGGGAACACTACAATGAGCAGTTCTTC. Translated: CATSNGGEHYNEQFF.

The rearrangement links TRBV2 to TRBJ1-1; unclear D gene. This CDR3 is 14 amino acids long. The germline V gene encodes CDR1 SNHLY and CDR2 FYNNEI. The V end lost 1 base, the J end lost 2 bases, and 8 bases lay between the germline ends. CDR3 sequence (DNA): TGTGCCAGCAGTGAAGTTTGGAGCAACACTGAAGCTTTCTTT. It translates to CASSEVWSNTEAFF.

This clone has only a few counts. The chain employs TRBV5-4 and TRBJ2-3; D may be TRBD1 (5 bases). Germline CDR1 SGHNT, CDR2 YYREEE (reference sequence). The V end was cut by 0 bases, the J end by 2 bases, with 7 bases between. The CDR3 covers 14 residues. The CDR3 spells CASSLGQYTDTQYF. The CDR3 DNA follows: TGTGCCAGCAGCTTGGGACAGTACACAGATACGCAGTATTTT.

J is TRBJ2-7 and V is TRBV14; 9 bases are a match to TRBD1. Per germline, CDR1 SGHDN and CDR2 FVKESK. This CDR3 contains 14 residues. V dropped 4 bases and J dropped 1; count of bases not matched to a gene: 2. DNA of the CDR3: TGTGCCAGCAGCCTAGGGACAGGGTCCTACGAGCAGTACTTC. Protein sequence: CASSLGTGSYEQYF.

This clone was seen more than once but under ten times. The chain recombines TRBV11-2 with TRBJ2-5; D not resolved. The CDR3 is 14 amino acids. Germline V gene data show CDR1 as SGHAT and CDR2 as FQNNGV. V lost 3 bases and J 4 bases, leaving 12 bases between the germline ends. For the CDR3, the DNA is TGTGCCAGCAGCTTTATTGTCTCCGGAGAGACCCAGTACTTC. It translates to CASSFIVSGETQYF.

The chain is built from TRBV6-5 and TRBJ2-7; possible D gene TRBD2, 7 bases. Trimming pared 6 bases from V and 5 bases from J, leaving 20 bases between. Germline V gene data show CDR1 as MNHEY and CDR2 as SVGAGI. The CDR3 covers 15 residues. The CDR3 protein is CASSDPRGGLDEQYF. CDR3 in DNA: TGTGCCAGCAGCGACCCTAGGGGGGGGCTGGACGAGCAGTACTTC.